Here is one TCR beta chain with its context. As originally analysed: Researchers report that nucleated cell counts were estimated from reference gene primer amplification. Profiled with immunoSEQ multiplex PCR; TCRdb holds only in-frame clones, not every one. V and J calls and clone size are those listed in that table; D and trimming were worked out from the DNA. The sample records about 110,000 clones, roughly 80% being singletons. The sample comes from a study of blood T cell repertoires in COVID-19. Study overall: The United States, Italy and Spain supplied acute and convalescent COVID-19 samples. PBMCs, B-cell-depleted T cells, or T cells provided the cDNA or gDNA that made up the material.

Between the trimmed V and J ends, which lost 1 base and 4 bases, there was a span of 10 bases. CDR3 length: 14 residues. Per the germline V gene, CDR1 is SGHAT and CDR2 is FQNNGV. This chain joins TRBV11-2 and TRBJ1-1; a possible D gene is TRBD1 (5 bases). The origin of this receptor is a man between 65 and 79 years old with active or convalescent COVID-19. Sequences were obtained from peripheral blood. The chain's CDR3 is CASSLVQGSTEAFF. The CDR3 DNA sequence: TGTGCCAGCAGCTTAGTGCAGGGTAGCACTGAAGCTTTCTTT.